This passage covers 30 T cell receptor beta chains from one sample sequenced in a study of CD8 T cells in ankylosing spondylitis. Study-wide results and caveats: A motif in TCR beta, a set of roughly 8 highly homologous variants, appeared characteristic of ankylosing spondylitis blood.

These receptors have no known antigen. One entry per CDR3 protein results from TCRdb running MiXCR on the 5' RACE reads. Among around 450,000 distinct CDR3 sequences listed, around 26% were seen once. Sequencing was performed on blood, either unsorted or a sorted T cell fraction (not recorded which). These receptors came from a male donor with ankylosing spondylitis.

The CDR3 coding sequence is TGTGCCAGCAGTAAATCCGGGACCACATCATACAATGAGCAGTTCTTC. Translated: CASSKSGTTSYNEQFF. The chain uses TRBV12-3 or TRBV12-4 and TRBJ2-1, with D perhaps being TRBD1 or TRBD2 (5 bases each). The CDR3 consists of 16 residues. With 5 bases removed from V and 4 bases from J, the gap between germline ends came to 18 bases.

CDR3 loop: CASSLGATGEAFF. As DNA, the CDR3 is TGTGCCAGCAGCTTAGGGGCGACAGGGGAAGCTTTCTTT. This chain links TRBV7-2 with TRBJ1-1, with 7 bases aligning to TRBD1. Per the germline V gene, CDR1 is SGHTA and CDR2 is FQGNSA. V lost 1 base and J lost 8; bases outside the gene matches: 4. This CDR3 contains 13 residues.

This clonotype has only one observation. The chain recombines TRBV6-5 with TRBJ2-3; possibly TRBD2 for D (5 bases). This CDR3 contains 13 residues. CDR1 and CDR2 (germline): MNHEY, SVGAGI. V was clipped by 0 bases and J by 5 bases, with 6 bases between them. The CDR3 sequence: CASSYSREDTQYF. The CDR3 coding sequence is TGTGCCAGCAGTTACTCGAGGGAAGATACGCAGTATTTT.

This rearrangement joins TRBV29-1 to TRBJ2-2; D may match TRBD1 or TRBD2 (5 bases each). The CDR3 has 15 amino acids. Trimming cost V 6 bases and J 6 bases, with 20 bases left between them. Per germline, CDR1 SQVTM and CDR2 ANQGSEA. CDR3 sequence reads: CSVRKVWGRAGELFF. The CDR3 nucleotides read TGCAGCGTCCGAAAGGTTTGGGGGAGAGCCGGGGAGCTGTTTTTT.

This clonotype was detected only a few times. The chain recombines TRBV20-1 with TRBJ2-7; weak D call: TRBD2 (7 bases). Trimming left V 1 base short and J 5 bases short, with 15 bases between. Germline V CDR1 and CDR2: DFQATT, SNEGSKA (reference sequence). CDR3 length: 14 amino acids. CDR3 sequence reads: CSARGGRGGNEQYF. The CDR3 DNA sequence: TGCAGTGCTAGAGGGGGGCGGGGAGGGAACGAGCAGTACTTC.

V is TRBV18 and J is TRBJ1-1; perhaps TRBD1 as D (5 bases). This CDR3 region has 18 residues. Germline V gene data show CDR1 as KGHSH and CDR2 as LQKENI. Trimming removed 0 bases at V and 1 base at J, with 18 bases between. The CDR3 coding sequence is TGTGCCAGCTCACCACCTATCGCCCAGGGTACGAAGAACACTGAAGCTTTCTTT. This gives the protein CASSPPIAQGTKNTEAFF.

V usage is TRBV25-1 and J usage is TRBJ1-1; possible D gene TRBD1, 5 bases. The CDR3 totals 11 residues. The ends were cut back, 8 bases at V and 1 base at J, with 5 bases in the middle. Germline-derived CDR1 and CDR2 are MGHDK and SYGVNS. The CDR3 DNA is TGTGCCAGCCAGGGGAACACTGAAGCTTTCTTT. Its translation is CASQGNTEAFF.

Only a few counts were recorded for this clonotype. The rearrangement joins TRBV30 to TRBJ2-2, with D possibly matching TRBD1 (8 bases). V was trimmed by 0 bases and J by 5 bases, leaving 13 bases between them. CDR3 length equals 15 residues. Germline V gene data show CDR1 as GTSNPN and CDR2 as SVGIG (reference sequence). This CDR3 reads CAWSVTGGETGELFF. The CDR3, as DNA: TGTGCCTGGAGTGTAACAGGGGGGGAAACCGGGGAGCTGTTTTTT.

The chain links TRBV14 to TRBJ1-2; TRBD1 matches 8 bases. The CDR3 contains 14 residues. Germline V gene lookup returns CDR1 SGHDN and CDR2 FVKESK. V trimming: 2 bases; J trimming: 4 bases; junction bases outside the gene matches: 3. The DNA for the CDR3 is TGTGCCAGCAGCCAACTGGACAGGGCCTATGGCTACACCTTC. It specifies CASSQLDRAYGYTF.

This clonotype was found many times. The V call is TRBV7-8, the J call TRBJ2-1; 7 bases align to TRBD2. V lost 1 base to trimming and J lost 6 bases; unmatched junction nucleotides: 3. This CDR3 region has 14 residues. Germline-derived CDR1 and CDR2 are SGHVS and FQNEAQ. The chain's CDR3 is CASSLEGGSNEQFF. CDR3 nucleotides: TGTGCCAGCAGCTTAGAAGGCGGGAGCAATGAGCAGTTCTTC.

The V call is TRBV2, the J call TRBJ2-5; TRBD1 agrees at 9 bases. Germline CDR1 SNHLY, CDR2 FYNNEI. The junction had 9 bases not matched to a gene; V was cut back by 4 bases and J by 6 bases. CDR3 size: 15 residues. The CDR3 loop reads CASSVPPGQGQTQYF. In DNA, the CDR3 is TGTGCCAGCAGTGTGCCCCCGGGACAGGGTCAGACCCAGTACTTC.

This chain uses TRBV6-1 with TRBJ1-5, with 7 bases identical to TRBD1. The trim removed 6 bases at V and 5 bases at J, leaving 7 bases unmatched. Germline V gene sequence: CDR1 MNHNS, CDR2 SASEGT. CDR3 length: 14 residues. The CDR3, as DNA: TGTGCCAGCAGCAACAGGGGTGGGGATCAGCCCCAGCATTTT. Amino acid sequence: CASSNRGGDQPQHF.

The chain employs TRBV7-9 and TRBJ2-2; TRBD1 agrees at 9 bases. Germline V gene lookup returns CDR1 SEHNR and CDR2 FQNEAQ (reference sequence). V shed 5 bases, J shed 7 bases, and the junction held 8 bases outside the gene matches. The CDR3 has 15 residues. The CDR3: CASSTGTGFHGELFF. The CDR3 coding sequence is TGTGCCAGCAGCACCGGGACAGGGTTTCACGGGGAGCTGTTTTTT. Full variable domain (remainder filled in from reference TRBV7-9 and TRBJ2-2): DTGVSQNPRHKITKRGQNVTFRCDPISEHNRLYWYRQTLGQGPEFLTYFQNEAQLEKSRLLSDRFSAERPKGSFSTLEIQRTEQGDSAMYLCASSTGTGFHGELFFGEGSRLTVL.

The V call is TRBV2, the J call TRBJ2-1, with TRBD2 matching over 10 bases. V was pared by 3 bases and J by 3 bases, with 8 bases of the junction left unmatched. CDR1 is SNHLY and CDR2 is FYNNEI in the germline V gene. The CDR3 has 17 amino acids. CDR3 protein: CASSEYRTSGIYNEQFF. In DNA form, the CDR3 reads TGTGCCAGCAGTGAGTATCGAACTAGCGGGATCTACAATGAGCAGTTCTTC.

The chain joins TRBV20-1 to TRBJ2-1; the D gene could be TRBD1 or TRBD2 (7 bases each). V was cut by 6 bases and J by 1 base, with 16 bases left in between. The CDR3 extends over 15 amino acids. Per the germline V gene, CDR1 is DFQATT and CDR2 is SNEGSKA (reference sequence). The CDR3 bases are TGCAGTGCGGTACAGGGGAGGGGGTCCTACAATGAGCAGTTCTTC. It encodes CSAVQGRGSYNEQFF.

The gene calls are TRBV7-9 and TRBJ2-1; D ambiguous. The CDR3 contains 12 residues. Germline V gene sequence: CDR1 SEHNR, CDR2 FQNEAQ (reference sequence). Trimming stripped 7 bases from V and 7 bases from J, with 11 bases between. CDR3 nucleotides: TGTGCCAGCATTAAGGGCCTAAATGAGCAGTTCTTC. It yields the protein CASIKGLNEQFF. The whole variable domain, remainder taken from reference TRBV7-9 and TRBJ2-1, is DTGVSQNPRHKITKRGQNVTFRCDPISEHNRLYWYRQTLGQGPEFLTYFQNEAQLEKSRLLSDRFSAERPKGSFSTLEIQRTEQGDSAMYLCASIKGLNEQFFGPGTRLTVL.

The chain is built from TRBV29-1 and TRBJ2-7; D is perhaps TRBD1 or TRBD2 (5 bases each). The CDR3 covers 15 residues. V lost 0 bases, J lost 6 bases, and 18 bases lay in between. Germline CDR1 is SQVTM and CDR2 is ANQGSEA. CDR3 nucleotides: TGCAGCGTTGAAGAATGGGGACCGGGTACAACCGAGCAGTACTTC. It specifies CSVEEWGPGTTEQYF.

This chain links TRBV5-1 with TRBJ1-1; TRBD1 matches 9 bases. V shed 4 bases and J 8 bases; nucleotides not matched to a gene: 12. The germline V gene encodes CDR1 SGHRS and CDR2 YFSETQ. The CDR3 contains 15 residues. CDR3 coding DNA: TGCGCCAGCAGCAACTCGGGACAGGGTAGGACCGAAGCTTTCTTT. This sequence encodes CASSNSGQGRTEAFF.

This clonotype occurred many times. The CDR3 region is CSVVLAGGSTDTQYF. The CDR3 bases are TGCAGCGTTGTTCTAGCGGGAGGGAGCACAGATACGCAGTATTTT. This rearrangement joins TRBV29-1 to TRBJ2-3; 12 bases align to TRBD2. The CDR3 length is 15 residues. The V segment lost 4 bases and the J segment 0 bases; nucleotides outside the gene matches: 2. Germline V lookup: CDR1 SQVTM, CDR2 ANQGSEA.

The table lists this clonotype with a few counts. V and J are TRBV16 and TRBJ1-5; no clear D. Trimming shortened V by 1 base and J by 4 bases, and 11 bases separated the two germline ends. This CDR3 spans 15 amino acids. Germline CDR1 reads KGHSY; CDR2 reads FQNENV. The CDR3 DNA reads TGTGCCAGCAGCCAATTTGACTCAAGGAATCAGCCCCAGCATTTT. Amino acid sequence: CASSQFDSRNQPQHF.

This clonotype was counted between two and nine times. The germline gene is not matched at one end of the junction; a read error may be the cause. The chain is built from TRBV5-1 and TRBJ2-3; D may correspond to TRBD1 or TRBD2 (5 bases each). The germline V gene has CDR1 SGHRS and CDR2 YFSETQ. This CDR3 is built from 11 residues. CDR3 coding DNA: TGCGCCAGCAGCCAGGGAGATATGCAGTATTTT. It specifies CASSQGDMQYF.

J is TRBJ1-6 and V is TRBV7-9; 8 nucleotides agree with TRBD1. Germline assignment: CDR1 SEHNR and CDR2 FQNEAQ (reference sequence). This CDR3 has 15 amino acids. Trimming at V came to 4 bases and at J to 10 bases, leaving 9 bases not matched to a gene. CDR3 sequence (DNA): TGTGCCAGCAGCTACTCAGGGGGCGCCGGATCACCCCTCCACTTT. The encoded protein is CASSYSGGAGSPLHF.

The chain joins TRBV24-1 to TRBJ2-3, with D perhaps TRBD2 (5 bases). Germline CDR1 reads KGHDR; CDR2 reads SFDVKD. The V gene lost 2 bases and the J gene lost 2 bases, with 10 bases spanning the gap. This CDR3 contains 15 residues. The CDR3 nucleotides read TGTGCCACCAGTGATTATCGGGGAATCACAGATACGCAGTATTTT. It specifies CATSDYRGITDTQYF.

In nucleotides, the CDR3 is TGCGCCAGCAGTTCCTACGGCGATGAGCAGTTCTTC. Translated: CASSSYGDEQFF. V gene TRBV5-1 combines with J gene TRBJ2-1; no clear D gene. This CDR3 is 12 amino acids long. V lost 5 bases to trimming and J lost 8 bases, with 11 bases between them. From germline, CDR1 is SGHRS and CDR2 YFSETQ.

This sequence joins TRBV20-1 and TRBJ2-2, with 11 bases lining up with TRBD2. Germline V gene sequence: CDR1 DFQATT, CDR2 SNEGSKA (reference sequence). This CDR3 comprises 16 residues. The V segment lost 3 bases and the J segment 1 base; nucleotides outside the gene matches: 4. The DNA for the CDR3 is TGCAGTGCTAGGAATAGCGGGAGGGGGAACACCGGGGAGCTGTTTTTT. It translates to CSARNSGRGNTGELFF.

This clonotype has only a few counts. The V call is TRBV5-5, the J call TRBJ2-5, with 10 bases identical to TRBD1. Germline assignment: CDR1 SGHKS and CDR2 YYEKEE (reference sequence). The J segment lost 5 bases and the V segment lost 2 bases, leaving 3 bases of the junction unmatched. The CDR3 totals 14 residues. CDR3 in DNA: TGTGCCAGCAGCTTCCAGACAGGGGGCGAGACCCAGTACTTC. Translated: CASSFQTGGETQYF.

This clonotype was counted a few times. The rearrangement uses TRBV7-2 and TRBJ1-4; D might be TRBD1 (5 bases). Germline V gene sequence: CDR1 SGHTA, CDR2 FQGNSA. The CDR3 spans 17 residues. V lost 5 bases and J lost 1, with 17 bases in between. As DNA, the CDR3 is TGTGCCAGCAGCCATGGTAGGCGCCAGGGAACTAATGAAAAACTGTTTTTT. This codes for CASSHGRRQGTNEKLFF.

This clonotype showed up just a few times. The rearrangement joins TRBV2 to TRBJ2-2, with D uncertain. Deletions cut 7 bases from V and 1 base from J, with 7 bases between. Germline CDR1 and CDR2: SNHLY and FYNNEI. The CDR3 covers 13 residues. DNA for the CDR3: TGTGCCAGCAACTCGGAGAACACCGGGGAGCTGTTTTTT. Translation: CASNSENTGELFF.

CDR3 sequence: CASSPNRVNTEAFF. The CDR3 DNA sequence: TGTGCCAGCAGCCCAAATCGGGTGAACACTGAAGCTTTCTTT. The chain joins TRBV6-1 to TRBJ1-1; D is unresolved. The CDR3 has 14 amino acids. The V end was cut by 6 bases, the J end by 0 bases, with 11 bases between. Germline V CDR1 and CDR2: MNHNS, SASEGT.

This clonotype came up once. This chain joins TRBV5-1 and TRBJ1-3; TRBD1 is a possible D gene (5 bases). The CDR3 sequence is 15 residues long. The V gene's germline CDR1 is SGHRS and CDR2 YFSETQ. Between the trimmed V and J ends, which lost 4 bases and 0 bases, there was a span of 11 bases. The CDR3 bases are TGCGCCAGCAGCACAGGTCTAAGCTCTGGAAACACCATATATTTT. Protein sequence: CASSTGLSSGNTIYF.